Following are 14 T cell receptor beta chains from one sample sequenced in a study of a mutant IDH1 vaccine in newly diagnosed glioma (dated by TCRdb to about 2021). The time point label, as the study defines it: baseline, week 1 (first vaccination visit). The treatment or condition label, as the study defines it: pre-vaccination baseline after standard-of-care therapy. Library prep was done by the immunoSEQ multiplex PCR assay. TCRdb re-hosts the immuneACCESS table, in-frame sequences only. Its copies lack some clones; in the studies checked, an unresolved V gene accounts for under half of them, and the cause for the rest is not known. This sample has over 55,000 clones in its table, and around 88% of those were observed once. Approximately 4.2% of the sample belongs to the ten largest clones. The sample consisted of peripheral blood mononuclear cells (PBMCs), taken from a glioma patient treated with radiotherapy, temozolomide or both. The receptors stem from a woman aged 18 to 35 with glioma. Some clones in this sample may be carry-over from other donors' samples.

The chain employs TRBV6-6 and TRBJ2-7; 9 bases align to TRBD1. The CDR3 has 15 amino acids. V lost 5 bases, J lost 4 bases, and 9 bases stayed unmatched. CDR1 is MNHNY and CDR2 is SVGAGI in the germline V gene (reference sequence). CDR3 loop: CASSTTGTGSYEQYF. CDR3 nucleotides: TGTGCCAGCAGTACTACCGGGACAGGGTCGTACGAGCAGTACTTC.

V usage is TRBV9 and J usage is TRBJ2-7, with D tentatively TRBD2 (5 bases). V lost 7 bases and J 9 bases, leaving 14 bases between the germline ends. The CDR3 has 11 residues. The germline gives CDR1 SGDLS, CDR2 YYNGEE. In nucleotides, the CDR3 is TGTGCCAGCGGCGCCCGCGGGCGGCAGTACTTC. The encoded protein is CASGARGRQYF.

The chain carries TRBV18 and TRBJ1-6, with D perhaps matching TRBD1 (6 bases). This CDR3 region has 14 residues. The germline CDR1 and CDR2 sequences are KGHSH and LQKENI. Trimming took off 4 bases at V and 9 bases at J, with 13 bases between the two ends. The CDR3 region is CASSRAGDTSPLHF. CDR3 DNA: TGTGCCAGCTCACGGGCAGGGGATACTTCACCCCTCCACTTT.

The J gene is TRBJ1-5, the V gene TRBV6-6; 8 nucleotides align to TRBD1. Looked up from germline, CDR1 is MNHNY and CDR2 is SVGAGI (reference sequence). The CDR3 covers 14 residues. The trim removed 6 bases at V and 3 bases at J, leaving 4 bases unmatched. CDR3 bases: TGTGCCAGCAGCATGACAGGGGACAATCAGCCCCAGCATTTT. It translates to CASSMTGDNQPQHF.

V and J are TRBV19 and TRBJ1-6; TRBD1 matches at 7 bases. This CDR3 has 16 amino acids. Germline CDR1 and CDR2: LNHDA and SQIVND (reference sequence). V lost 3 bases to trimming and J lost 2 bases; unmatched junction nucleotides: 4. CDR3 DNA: TGTGCCAGTAGTATGACAGGGATCACCTATAATTCACCCCTCCACTTT. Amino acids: CASSMTGITYNSPLHF.

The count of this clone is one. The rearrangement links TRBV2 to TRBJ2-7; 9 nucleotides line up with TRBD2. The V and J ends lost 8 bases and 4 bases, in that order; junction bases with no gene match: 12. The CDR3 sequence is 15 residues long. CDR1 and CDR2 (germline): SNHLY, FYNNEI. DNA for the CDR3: TGTGCCAGCCCTCTGGCGGCTAGCGGGACTTACGAGCAGTACTTC. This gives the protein CASPLAASGTYEQYF.

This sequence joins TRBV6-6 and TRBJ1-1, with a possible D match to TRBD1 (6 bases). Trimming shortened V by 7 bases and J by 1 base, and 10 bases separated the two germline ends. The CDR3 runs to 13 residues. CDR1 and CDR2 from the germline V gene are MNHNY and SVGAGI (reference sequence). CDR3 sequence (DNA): TGTGCCAGCAAACAGGGTGGGAACACTGAAGCTTTCTTT. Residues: CASKQGGNTEAFF.

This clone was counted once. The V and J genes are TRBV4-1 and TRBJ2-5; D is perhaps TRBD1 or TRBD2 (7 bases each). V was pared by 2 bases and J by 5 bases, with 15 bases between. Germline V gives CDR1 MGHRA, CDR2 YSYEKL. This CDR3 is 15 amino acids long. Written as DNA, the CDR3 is TGCGCCAGCAGCCAACCCCCAGGGGGGGGCGAGACCCAGTACTTC. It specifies CASSQPPGGGETQYF.

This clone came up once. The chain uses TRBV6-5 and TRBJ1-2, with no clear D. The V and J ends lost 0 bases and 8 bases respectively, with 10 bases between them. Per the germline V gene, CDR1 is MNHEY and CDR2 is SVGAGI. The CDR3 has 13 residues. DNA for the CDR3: TGTGCCAGCAGTTACTCCTTGGGTCGCGGCTACACCTTC. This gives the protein CASSYSLGRGYTF.

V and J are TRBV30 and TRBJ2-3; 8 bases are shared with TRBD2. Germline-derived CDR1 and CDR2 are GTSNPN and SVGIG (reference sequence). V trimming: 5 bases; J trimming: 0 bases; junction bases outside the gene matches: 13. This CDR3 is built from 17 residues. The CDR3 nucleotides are TGTGCCTGGGAAACAGTCCTTCTAGCGGGTAGCACAGATACGCAGTATTTT. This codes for CAWETVLLAGSTDTQYF.

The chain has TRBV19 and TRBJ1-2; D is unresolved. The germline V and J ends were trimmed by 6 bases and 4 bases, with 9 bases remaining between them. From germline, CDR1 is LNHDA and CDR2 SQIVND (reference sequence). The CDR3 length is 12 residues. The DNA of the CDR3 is TGTGCCAGTAGGTCAGAACCCTATGGCTACACCTTC. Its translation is CASRSEPYGYTF. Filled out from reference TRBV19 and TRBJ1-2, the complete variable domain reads DGGITQSPKYLFRKEGQNVTLSCEQNLNHDAMYWYRQDPGQGLRLIYYSQIVNDFQKGDIAEGYSVSREKKESFPLTVTSAQKNPTAFYLCASRSEPYGYTFGSGTRLTVV.

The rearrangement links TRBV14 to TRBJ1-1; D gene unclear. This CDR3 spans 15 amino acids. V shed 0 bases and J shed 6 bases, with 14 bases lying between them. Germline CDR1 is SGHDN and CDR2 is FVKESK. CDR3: CASSQDHGFWAEAFF. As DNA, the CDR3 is TGTGCCAGCAGCCAAGATCACGGTTTTTGGGCTGAAGCTTTCTTT.

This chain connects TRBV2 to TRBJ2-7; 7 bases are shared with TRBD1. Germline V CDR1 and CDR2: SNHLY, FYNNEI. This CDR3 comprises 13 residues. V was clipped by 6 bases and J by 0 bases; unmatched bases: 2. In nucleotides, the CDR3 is TGTGCCAGCAGAGACAGGGTCTCCTACGAGCAGTACTTC. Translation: CASRDRVSYEQYF.

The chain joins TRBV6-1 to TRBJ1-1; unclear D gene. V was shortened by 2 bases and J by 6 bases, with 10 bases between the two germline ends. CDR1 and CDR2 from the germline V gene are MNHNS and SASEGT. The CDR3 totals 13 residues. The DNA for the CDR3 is TGTGCCAGCAGTGAACTGGGGTCCGCTGAAGCTTTCTTT. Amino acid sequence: CASSELGSAEAFF.